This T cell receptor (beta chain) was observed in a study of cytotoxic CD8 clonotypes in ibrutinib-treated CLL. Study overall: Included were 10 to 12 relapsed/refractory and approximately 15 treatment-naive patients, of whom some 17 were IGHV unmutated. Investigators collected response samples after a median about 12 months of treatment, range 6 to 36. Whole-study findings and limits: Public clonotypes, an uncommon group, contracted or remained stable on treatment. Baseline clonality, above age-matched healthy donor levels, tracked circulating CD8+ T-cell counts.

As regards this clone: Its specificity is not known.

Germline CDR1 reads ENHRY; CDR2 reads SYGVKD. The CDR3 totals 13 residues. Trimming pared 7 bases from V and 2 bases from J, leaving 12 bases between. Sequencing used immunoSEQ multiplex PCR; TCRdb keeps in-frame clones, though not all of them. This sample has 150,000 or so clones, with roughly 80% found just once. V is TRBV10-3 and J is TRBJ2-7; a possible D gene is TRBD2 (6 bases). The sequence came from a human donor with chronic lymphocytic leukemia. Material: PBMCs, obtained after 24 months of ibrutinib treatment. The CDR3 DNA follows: TGTGCCATCACCGGCGGGGTCACCTACGAGCAGTACTTC. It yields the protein CAITGGVTYEQYF.